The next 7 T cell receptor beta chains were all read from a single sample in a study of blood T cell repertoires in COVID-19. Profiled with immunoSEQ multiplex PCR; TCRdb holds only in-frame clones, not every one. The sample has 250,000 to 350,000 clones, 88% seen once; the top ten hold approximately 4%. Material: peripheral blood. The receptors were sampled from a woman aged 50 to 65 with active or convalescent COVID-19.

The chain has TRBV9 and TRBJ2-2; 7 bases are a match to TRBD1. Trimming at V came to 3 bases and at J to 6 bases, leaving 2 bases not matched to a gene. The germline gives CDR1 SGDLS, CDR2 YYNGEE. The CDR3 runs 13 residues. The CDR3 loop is CASSGGTAGELFF. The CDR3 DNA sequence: TGTGCCAGCAGCGGAGGGACAGCCGGGGAGCTGTTTTTT.

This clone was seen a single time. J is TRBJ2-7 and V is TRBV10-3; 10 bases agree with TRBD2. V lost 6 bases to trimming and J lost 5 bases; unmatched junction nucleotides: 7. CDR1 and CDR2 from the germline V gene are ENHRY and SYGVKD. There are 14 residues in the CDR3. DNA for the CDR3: TGTGCCATCAGGAAGCGGGAGGGCCCCGACGAGCAGTACTTC. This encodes CAIRKREGPDEQYF.

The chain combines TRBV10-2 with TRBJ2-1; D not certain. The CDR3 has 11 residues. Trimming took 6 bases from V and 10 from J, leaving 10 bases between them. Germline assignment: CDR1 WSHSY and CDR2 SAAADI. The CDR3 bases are TGCGCCAGCAGCCAGGCAGCAGAGCAGTTCTTC. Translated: CASSQAAEQFF.

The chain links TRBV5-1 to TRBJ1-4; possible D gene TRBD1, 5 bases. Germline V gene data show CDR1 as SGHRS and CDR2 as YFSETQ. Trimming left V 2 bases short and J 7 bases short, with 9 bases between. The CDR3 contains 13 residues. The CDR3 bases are TGCGCCAGCAGCTTATCGGGGGGTGAAAAACTGTTTTTT. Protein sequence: CASSLSGGEKLFF.

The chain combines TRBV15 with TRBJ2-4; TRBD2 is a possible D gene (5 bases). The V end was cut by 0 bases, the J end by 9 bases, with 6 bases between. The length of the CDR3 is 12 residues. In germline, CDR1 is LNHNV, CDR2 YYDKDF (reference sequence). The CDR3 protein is CATSRDSAIQYF. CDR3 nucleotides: TGTGCCACCAGCAGAGATAGCGCCATTCAGTACTTC. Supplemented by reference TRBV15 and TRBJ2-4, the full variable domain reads DAMVIQNPRYQVTQFGKPVTLSCSQTLNHNVMYWYQQKSSQAPKLLFHYYDKDFNNEADTPDNFQSRRPNTSFCFLDIRSPGLGDTAMYLCATSRDSAIQYFGAGTRLSVL.

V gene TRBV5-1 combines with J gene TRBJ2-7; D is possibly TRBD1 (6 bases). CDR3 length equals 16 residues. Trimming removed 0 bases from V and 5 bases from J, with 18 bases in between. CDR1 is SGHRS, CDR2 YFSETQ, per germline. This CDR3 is CASSLEALGRGNEQYF. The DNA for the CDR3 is TGCGCCAGCAGCTTGGAGGCCCTTGGCAGGGGCAACGAGCAGTACTTC.

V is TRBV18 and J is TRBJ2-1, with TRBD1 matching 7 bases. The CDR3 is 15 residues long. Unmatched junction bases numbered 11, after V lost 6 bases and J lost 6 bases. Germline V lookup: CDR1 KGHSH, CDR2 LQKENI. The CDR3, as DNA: TGTGCCAGCTCTCGCAGGGGGTCCAGGGGCAATGAGCAGTTCTTC. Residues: CASSRRGSRGNEQFF.